Listed below are T cell receptor beta chains from one sample, sequenced in a study of blood T cell repertoires in COVID-19. The protocol was immunoSEQ multiplex PCR, while the TCRdb copy is restricted to in-frame clones and leaves out a portion. The table lists roughly 62,000 clones, roughly 84% of them singletons. Specimen: peripheral blood. These receptors originate from a woman aged 80 or older with active or convalescent COVID-19. CDR3s include the opening cysteine and the closing phenylalanine or tryptophan.

v_gene	j_gene	CDR3aa
TRBV18	TRBJ1-2	CASSPGQIYGYTF
TRBV10-3	TRBJ1-3	CAIGRSGNTIYF
TRBV6-5	TRBJ1-1	CASSYRQGGVTEAFF
TRBV7-8	TRBJ2-3	CASSLGGLADTQYF
TRBV23-1	TRBJ1-1	CASSQSSREYREAFF
TRBV30	TRBJ1-1	CAWRGQGWTEAFF
TRBV11-2	TRBJ2-7	CASSPEGHEQYF
TRBV7-2	TRBJ1-4	CASSSGDGKLFF
TRBV5-1	TRBJ1-1	CASSLEVSRGQDTEAFF
TRBV5-1	TRBJ1-3	CASSQGLAGNTIYF
TRBV19	TRBJ2-7	CASSTRSRDRGSYEQYF
TRBV5-6	TRBJ2-1	CASSLALALNEQFF
TRBV6-5	TRBJ2-3	CASTFWRRPEDTQYF
TRBV6-5	TRBJ1-4	CASRRTGGINEKLFF
TRBV5-8	TRBJ1-5	CASSLVTDSNQPQHF
TRBV7-3	TRBJ2-3	CASSLAPSTDTQYF
TRBV4-2	TRBJ1-3	CASSQGRDISSGNTIYF
TRBV3-1/TRBV3-2	TRBJ1-2	CASSQEGGARYSGYTF
TRBV5-1	TRBJ2-2	CASSSDRGSTGELFF
TRBV7-9	TRBJ1-1	CASSLELWAGQTEAFF
TRBV5-6	TRBJ2-5	CASSLGGRETQYF
TRBV30	TRBJ2-5	CAWSGLSLGTQYF
TRBV5-1	TRBJ1-1	CASSLGPNLNTEAFF
TRBV4-1	TRBJ1-6	CASSQGKGPRPTGYNSPLHF
TRBV7-2	TRBJ1-2	CASSWDRTNYGYTF
TRBV19	TRBJ1-6	CASSIVLVESPLHF
TRBV4-2	TRBJ1-3	CASSQDEGSGNTIYF
TRBV2	TRBJ2-7	CASSGQAYEQYF
TRBV5-4	TRBJ1-1	CASSPDLGNTEAFF
TRBV29-1	TRBJ2-1	CSVFGSTWSYNEQFF
TRBV2	TRBJ2-5	CASSRLGQGEETQYF
TRBV19	TRBJ2-5	CASSRTSGAPETQYF
TRBV5-1	TRBJ2-2	CASSSGGQTGELFF
TRBV9	TRBJ1-1	CASSVGSGTEAFF
TRBV2	TRBJ1-5	CASGTDSNQPQHF
TRBV5-4	TRBJ1-2	CASSSGQPRANYGYTF
TRBV7-2	TRBJ1-2	CASSLDRVGIRGYTF
TRBV2	TRBJ2-3	CASSNGGALRTDTQYF
TRBV6-5	TRBJ1-1	CASSYSPAGVLPEAFF
TRBV27	TRBJ2-7	CASSATGLRYEQYF
TRBV5-5	TRBJ2-2	CASSLAPRQNTGELFF
TRBV6-6	TRBJ2-1	CASSLLAGGRRNEQFF
TRBV6-5	TRBJ1-2	CASSPRRYYGYTF
TRBV2	TRBJ1-6	CATMTGFGSPLHF
TRBV11-2	TRBJ1-6	CASSLSGHLNNSPLHF
TRBV27	TRBJ1-3	CASSVNGGIGNTIYF
TRBV5-1	TRBJ2-2	CASSVDYGELFF
TRBV5-1	TRBJ2-1	CASSPQPADFYNEQFF
TRBV5-4	TRBJ1-3	CASSFSQGAGNTIYF
TRBV5-1	TRBJ2-7	CASSLKRGQGAWDEQYF
TRBV5-4	TRBJ1-2	CASSQRFQGGYTF
TRBV4-2	TRBJ1-2	CASSQDPYTFYGYTF